Listed here is a single TCR beta chain. Germline V gene data show CDR1 as GTSNPN and CDR2 as SVGIG (reference sequence). Trimming stripped 3 bases from V and 7 bases from J, with 10 bases between. This CDR3 region has 13 residues. The source of the sample is a study of blood T cell repertoires in COVID-19. About the research overall: Acute and convalescent COVID-19 specimens originated in the United States, Italy and Spain. Nucleic acid was either cDNA or gDNA, and it came from T cells, B-cell-depleted T cells, or PBMCs.

Original data processing: Counts of nucleated cells, estimated from reference gene primer amplification, were obtained. Profiled with immunoSEQ multiplex PCR; TCRdb holds only in-frame clones, not every one. V and J calls and clone size are copied from that table; D and trimming were computed from the DNA. The sample consists of more than 150,000 clones, roughly nine tenths of them appearing once. The specimen sequenced was peripheral blood. The TCR sequence derives from a man aged 65-85 years with active or convalescent COVID-19. J is TRBJ1-6 and V is TRBV30; D is unresolved. The CDR3 protein is CAWRWADNSPLHF. For the CDR3, the DNA is TGTGCCTGGAGGTGGGCAGACAATTCACCCCTCCACTTT. Combining the CDR3 with reference TRBV30 and TRBJ1-6 gives the whole variable domain SQTIHQWPATLVQPVGSPLSLECTVEGTSNPNLYWYRQAAGRGLQLLFYSVGIGQISSEVPQNLSASRPQDRQFILSSKKLLLSDSGFYLCAWRWADNSPLHFGNGTRLTVT.